The clone carrying this T cell receptor (beta chain) was observed a handful of times. Its antigen remains unidentified. The sample belongs to a study of cytomegalovirus exposure and HLA in healthy donors. Whole-study findings and limits: A later analysis showed HLA-associated TCR beta chains outstripping equally common others in clonal expansion.

The CDR3 sequence is 15 residues long. Germline V gene sequence: CDR1 KGHSH, CDR2 LQKENI. Trimming cost V 3 bases and J 7 bases; bases outside gene matches: 8. The primer mix had 60 Vbeta and 13 Jbeta primers. Profiled with immunoSEQ multiplex PCR; TCRdb holds only in-frame clones, not every one. The sample holds about 89,000 clones; around 77% are singletons and the top ten take approximately 3.7%. This rearrangement joins TRBV18 to TRBJ1-2; 10 bases align to TRBD1. The sequence derives from a young man in good health and CMV-seronegative. Sequencing used PBMCs. The CDR3 protein is CASSPLETGGIGYTF. CDR3 nucleotide sequence: TGTGCCAGCTCACCCTTAGAGACAGGGGGCATTGGCTACACCTTC.